This T cell receptor (beta chain) was sequenced for a study of T cells in Graves' hyperthyroidism and ophthalmopathy. The wider study: The authors collected peripheral blood at initial diagnosis, before any treatment. Whole-study findings and limits: Separation of ophthalmopathy from stable hyperthyroidism was achieved by a 13 V-J model.

Many counts were recorded for this clonotype. Its antigen is as yet unknown. Diagnoses were established using clinical symptoms, serum thyroxine and TRAb, thyroid ultrasound and orbital computed tomography. Amplified TCR beta CDR3 regions derived from RNA transcripts. The HTBI set primed first-round TCR CDR3 RT-PCR. Each CDR3 protein is one row after TCRdb ran MiXCR on the multiplex PCR reads. The sample has hundreds of thousands of distinct CDR3 sequences, approximately 18% seen once. Germline values: CDR1 LGHDT, CDR2 YNNKEL (reference sequence). This CDR3 is 15 amino acids long. The trim removed 0 bases at V and 2 bases at J, leaving 1 base unmatched.

The chain is built from TRBV3-1 and TRBJ2-1; TRBD1 aligns across 7 bases. This clonotype was sampled from a woman between 50 and 59 years old with Graves' hyperthyroidism that later progressed to Graves' ophthalmopathy. Material for sequencing was blood. The CDR3 DNA is TGTGCCAGCAGCCAAGAGACAGGGACCTACAATGAGCAGTTCTTC. Translation: CASSQETGTYNEQFF.